The next 24 T cell receptor beta chains were all read from a single sample in a study of spatial heterogeneity in lung cancer. TCRdb analysed the 5' RACE reads with MiXCR anew, one entry per CDR3 protein. The table includes about 24,000 distinct CDR3 sequences, 3.3% detected once. Time point denoted: sample taken at primary tumor resection. The specimen comprised PBMCs, sampled at surgery. All receptors derive from a female donor with early-stage non-small cell lung cancer.

This clonotype came up many times. The V and J genes are TRBV29-1 and TRBJ2-7; 9 bases align to TRBD1. The CDR3 covers 13 residues. J gave up 5 bases and V 5 bases, and 7 bases lay outside the gene matches. Germline CDR1 reads SQVTM; CDR2 reads ANQGSEA. The CDR3 is CSVRTGAFDEQYF. As DNA, the CDR3 is TGCAGCGTTCGGACAGGGGCGTTCGACGAGCAGTACTTC.

This clonotype was recorded at least ten times. The gene calls are TRBV7-9 and TRBJ2-5; the match to TRBD2 covers 8 bases. The CDR3 spans 14 residues. CDR1 is SEHNR and CDR2 is FQNEAQ in the germline V gene (reference sequence). V was pared by 10 bases and J by 3 bases, with 10 bases of the junction left unmatched. CDR3 DNA: TGTGCCACTAATCAGGATAGCGGGAAAGAGACCCAGTACTTC. Its translation: CATNQDSGKETQYF.

This clonotype was observed a few times. The chain joins TRBV6-6 to TRBJ2-2; D is perhaps TRBD1 or TRBD2 (6 bases each). The CDR3 runs to 15 residues. With 2 bases removed from V and 6 bases from J, the gap between germline ends came to 13 bases. Germline lookup yields CDR1 MNHNY and CDR2 SVGAGI (reference sequence). This chain's CDR3 is CASSYTGRIAGELFF. The CDR3 bases are TGTGCCAGCAGTTACACAGGGAGGATAGCCGGGGAGCTGTTTTTT.

Ten or more counts support this clonotype. CDR3 sequence: CASSRGGGGEQYF. CDR3 sequence (DNA): TGTGCCAGCAGTCGGGGGGGAGGCGGCGAGCAGTACTTC. The rearrangement uses TRBV6-5 and TRBJ2-7; the match to TRBD2 covers 8 bases. V gave up 5 bases and J gave up 6 bases; unmatched junction bases: 6. Germline values: CDR1 MNHEY, CDR2 SVGAGI. This CDR3 spans 13 amino acids.

This clonotype occurred many times. This chain connects TRBV29-1 to TRBJ1-4; D call uncertain. Germline CDR1 and CDR2: SQVTM and ANQGSEA. V dropped 6 bases and J dropped 4 bases, with 18 bases sitting between them. CDR3 length equals 15 residues. The CDR3 is CSVKEGGQINEKLFF. The CDR3 DNA follows: TGCAGCGTGAAGGAGGGCGGCCAGATTAATGAAAAACTGTTTTTT.

This clonotype was detected many times. The chain couples TRBV18 to TRBJ1-2; TRBD1 is a possible D gene (6 bases). The V gene's germline CDR1 is KGHSH and CDR2 LQKENI. Deletions cut 5 bases from V and 9 bases from J, with 13 bases between. The CDR3 spans 12 residues. The CDR3 DNA follows: TGTGCCAGCTCAAGCTCCCGGGACAGCTACACCTTC. Protein: CASSSSRDSYTF.

This clonotype showed up many times. The gene calls are TRBV28 and TRBJ2-1; maybe TRBD2 (6 bases). The V and J ends lost 2 bases and 11 bases respectively, with 16 bases between them. CDR1 and CDR2 from the germline V gene are MDHEN and SYDVKM. The CDR3 has 14 amino acids. CDR3 in DNA: TGTGCCAGCAGTTTAATTGCCAGGGAGGAAAAGCAGTTCTTC. It encodes CASSLIAREEKQFF.

This clonotype appeared many times. The V gene is TRBV12-3 or TRBV12-4, the J gene TRBJ1-2, with D possibly being TRBD1 (5 bases). This CDR3 has 13 amino acids. The V end was cut by 1 base, the J end by 8 bases, with 11 bases between. The CDR3 protein is CASSLGARVGYTF. Here the CDR3 DNA reads TGTGCCAGCAGTTTAGGGGCCAGGGTGGGCTACACCTTC.

The genes are TRBV19 and TRBJ2-3; TRBD2 matches 11 bases. The germline CDR1 and CDR2 sequences are LNHDA and SQIVND (reference sequence). The CDR3 extends over 15 amino acids. The J segment lost 2 bases and the V segment lost 7 bases, leaving 5 bases of the junction unmatched. CDR3 nucleotide sequence: TGTGCCAGTACCCAACTAGCGGGGGCCACAGATACGCAGTATTTT. It translates to CASTQLAGATDTQYF.

This clonotype is medium-sized by share. The V call is TRBV28, the J call TRBJ1-2; TRBD1 matches at 9 bases. The ends lost 4 bases at V and 14 bases at J; junction bases unmatched: 14. The CDR3 sequence is 14 residues long. The germline gives CDR1 MDHEN, CDR2 SYDVKM. The CDR3 coding sequence is TGTGCCAGCAGTTCACGAGCTACAGGGGGCGCGTCTACCTTC. Its protein is CASSSRATGGASTF.

This clonotype appeared many times. The genes are TRBV20-1 and TRBJ2-4; a possible D gene is TRBD1 (7 bases). V lost 3 bases and J lost 8, with 14 bases in between. CDR1 and CDR2 (germline): DFQATT, SNEGSKA (reference sequence). This CDR3 is 13 amino acids long. CDR3 DNA sequence: TGCAGTGCTAGCAGACAGGGAGGCGACATTCAGTACTTC. Residues: CSASRQGGDIQYF.

This clonotype has ten or more counts. The chain uses TRBV2 and TRBJ2-1; no clear D. The V and J ends lost 7 bases and 3 bases respectively, with 10 bases between them. The CDR3 extends over 13 amino acids. Per the germline V gene, CDR1 is SNHLY and CDR2 is FYNNEI. As DNA, the CDR3 is TGTGCCAGCATTCCGTCCGACTACAATGAGCAGTTCTTC. It yields the protein CASIPSDYNEQFF.

This clonotype was observed a handful of times. The CDR3 spells CASSPALVGTQYF. CDR3 DNA: TGTGCCAGCAGCCCAGCTCTTGTAGGTACGCAGTATTTT. The rearrangement joins TRBV9 to TRBJ2-3; D gene ambiguous. CDR1 and CDR2 (germline): SGDLS, YYNGEE. Trimming stripped 4 bases from V and 8 bases from J, with 14 bases between. The CDR3 is 13 residues long.

This clonotype was seen many times. The rearrangement uses TRBV6-1 and TRBJ2-1; no clear D gene. Between the trimmed V and J ends, which lost 1 base and 9 bases, there was a span of 10 bases. The CDR3 has 13 residues. Germline-derived CDR1 and CDR2 are MNHNS and SASEGT. The CDR3, as DNA: TGTGCCAGCAGTGAAGTTGGCGATGGTGAGCAGTTCTTC. Protein sequence: CASSEVGDGEQFF.

This clonotype was picked up many times. The chain carries TRBV9 and TRBJ2-5, with D uncertain. From germline, CDR1 is SGDLS and CDR2 YYNGEE. The CDR3 totals 14 residues. V lost 0 bases and J lost 0, with 6 bases in between. Here the CDR3 reads CASSVGDNQETQYF. CDR3 DNA: TGTGCCAGCAGCGTAGGTGACAACCAAGAGACCCAGTACTTC.

In its sample, this clonotype was seen many times. The chain couples TRBV3-1 to TRBJ1-1; D not certain. Looked up from germline, CDR1 is LGHDT and CDR2 is YNNKEL (reference sequence). The CDR3 is 15 amino acids. Trimming pared 5 bases from V and 5 bases from J, leaving 18 bases between. Here the CDR3 DNA reads TGTGCCAGCAGCTCCGGATTTGGAGTTAAAACTGAAGCTTTCTTT. It specifies CASSSGFGVKTEAFF.

This clonotype was recorded at least ten times. The rearrangement links TRBV28 to TRBJ2-1; the match to TRBD2 covers 10 bases. Trimming at V came to 4 bases and at J to 1 base, leaving 4 bases not matched to a gene. The CDR3 has 16 amino acids. Looked up from germline, CDR1 is MDHEN and CDR2 is SYDVKM. This chain's CDR3 is CASSSRLAGSYNEQFF. The CDR3 DNA follows: TGTGCCAGCAGTTCCCGACTAGCGGGTTCCTACAATGAGCAGTTCTTC.

This clonotype was recorded a few times. The J gene is TRBJ2-3, the V gene TRBV7-3; TRBD2 matches at 7 bases. V was clipped by 6 bases and J by 4 bases; unmatched bases: 7. CDR1 SGHTA and CDR2 FQGTGA come from the germline V gene. The CDR3 totals 14 residues. As DNA, the CDR3 is TGTGCCAGCAGTCTCGAGGGAGGGGCAGATACGCAGTATTTT. Translation gives CASSLEGGADTQYF.

The chain couples TRBV12-3 or TRBV12-4 to TRBJ1-4; D is perhaps TRBD1 (5 bases). Trimming pared 3 bases from V and 11 bases from J, leaving 13 bases between. The length of the CDR3 is 13 residues. In DNA, the CDR3 is TGTGCCAGCAGTTTGGAGGGGCGGGGGAAACTGTTTTTT. The encoded protein is CASSLEGRGKLFF.

This clonotype has at least ten counts. The gene calls are TRBV7-9 and TRBJ2-7; 12 positions match TRBD2. With 3 bases clipped from V and 3 bases from J, the junction kept 3 bases outside the gene matches. The CDR3 spans 15 residues. Germline CDR1 is SEHNR and CDR2 is FQNEAQ (reference sequence). CDR3 coding DNA: TGTGCCAGCAGCTTTCCTAGCGGGAGGGACTACGAGCAGTACTTC. Its translation: CASSFPSGRDYEQYF. Supplemented by reference TRBV7-9 and TRBJ2-7, the full variable domain reads DTGVSQNPRHKITKRGQNVTFRCDPISEHNRLYWYRQTLGQGPEFLTYFQNEAQLEKSRLLSDRFSAERPKGSFSTLEIQRTEQGDSAMYLCASSFPSGRDYEQYFGPGTRLTVT.

This clonotype was counted many times. The chain uses TRBV25-1 and TRBJ1-4, with D hard to call. Germline assignment: CDR1 MGHDK and CDR2 SYGVNS. CDR3 length: 14 residues. The V gene lost 2 bases and the J gene lost 7 bases, with 11 bases spanning the gap. CDR3 region: CASSEDGEVEKLFF. In DNA form, the CDR3 reads TGTGCCAGCAGTGAAGATGGGGAGGTTGAAAAACTGTTTTTT.

There are many counts of this clonotype. The J gene is TRBJ2-2, the V gene TRBV9; D might be TRBD1 or TRBD2, each matching 6 bases. This CDR3 region has 17 residues. The germline V gene has CDR1 SGDLS and CDR2 YYNGEE. V was cut by 2 bases and J by 3 bases, with 17 bases left in between. CDR3 nucleotides: TGTGCCAGCAGCGTGCCCCGGGGGCTAGCCGACACCGGGGAGCTGTTTTTT. Translating gives CASSVPRGLADTGELFF.

There are many counts of this clonotype. The chain couples TRBV6-6 to TRBJ1-5; the D gene is possibly TRBD1 (5 bases). V was clipped by 5 bases and J by 6 bases, with 14 bases between them. The CDR3 is 14 amino acids. CDR1 is MNHNY and CDR2 is SVGAGI in the germline V gene (reference sequence). The CDR3 nucleotides are TGTGCCAGCAGTGCCGGGGGTCGGGGTCAGCCCCAGCATTTT. Protein product: CASSAGGRGQPQHF.

This clonotype was counted only a few times. The rearrangement uses TRBV5-4 and TRBJ2-2; the match to TRBD2 covers 8 bases. V was clipped by 4 bases and J by 5 bases; unmatched bases: 10. The germline V gene has CDR1 SGHNT and CDR2 YYREEE (reference sequence). The CDR3 loop spans 16 amino acids. CDR3 DNA: TGTGCCAGCAGCCCGGGGGGGACGGGCGGGACCGGGGAGCTGTTTTTT. Its protein product is CASSPGGTGGTGELFF. The variable domain in full, with the rest retrieved from reference TRBV5-4 and TRBJ2-2, is ETGVTQSPTHLIKTRGQQVTLRCSSQSGHNTVSWYQQALGQGPQFIFQYYREEENGRGNFPPRFSGLQFPNYSSELNVNALELDDSALYLCASSPGGTGGTGELFFGEGSRLTVL.